These 24 T cell receptor beta chains were all obtained from the same sample, sequenced in a study of blood T cell repertoires in COVID-19. The repertoire was sequenced with immunoSEQ multiplex PCR; TCRdb's copy has only in-frame clones and lacks some. The table has under 200,000 clones, over 75% seen once. Input material: peripheral blood. All receptors come from a man aged 65-85 years with acute or convalescent COVID-19.

This clone was detected only a few times. The gene calls are TRBV18 and TRBJ2-1; 7 nucleotides align to TRBD2. V gave up 5 bases and J gave up 6 bases; unmatched junction bases: 4. This CDR3 spans 13 amino acids. CDR1 is KGHSH and CDR2 is LQKENI in the germline V gene. Here the CDR3 DNA reads TGTGCCAGCTCAGCGGGACTAATCAATGAGCAGTTCTTC. Its translation is CASSAGLINEQFF.

This chain's CDR3 is CATSRDYTTYEQYF. As DNA, the CDR3 is TGTGCCACCAGCAGAGATTATACAACCTACGAGCAGTACTTC. V is TRBV15 and J is TRBJ2-7; D not certain. The ends were cut back, 0 bases at V and 2 bases at J, with 8 bases in the middle. Per germline, CDR1 LNHNV and CDR2 YYDKDF (reference sequence). This CDR3 contains 14 residues.

The rearrangement uses TRBV3-1 (or the pseudogene TRBV3-2) and TRBJ2-7; D perhaps matches TRBD2 (5 bases). The CDR3 contains 14 residues. CDR1 and CDR2 (germline): LGHDT, YNNKEL (reference sequence). V lost 1 base and J lost 2, with 9 bases in between. CDR3 DNA: TGTGCCAGCAGCCAAGGGGTTAGCGCCTACGAGCAGTACTTC. Its translation: CASSQGVSAYEQYF.

The V call is TRBV27, the J call TRBJ1-6; 12 bases fit TRBD1. V lost 5 bases and J lost 8; bases outside the gene matches: 10. CDR1 is MNHEY and CDR2 is SMNVEV in the germline V gene (reference sequence). The CDR3 is 17 amino acids. In DNA form, the CDR3 reads TGTGCCAGCAGTGAGGGACAGGGGGCGTTGGGGGATTCACCCCTCCACTTT. Translation gives CASSEGQGALGDSPLHF.

This clone came up once. This chain uses TRBV7-2 with TRBJ1-2; possible D gene TRBD1, 6 bases. CDR1 is SGHTA and CDR2 is FQGNSA in the germline V gene. V dropped 2 bases and J dropped 5 bases, with 12 bases sitting between them. This CDR3 has 14 residues. The CDR3 reads CASSLRDMTYGYTF. CDR3 nucleotides: TGTGCCAGCAGCTTACGGGACATGACGTATGGCTACACCTTC.

V and J are TRBV23-1 and TRBJ1-5; D is possibly TRBD1 (5 bases). TRBV23-1 is identified as an open reading frame with a role that is uncertain. CDR3 size: 15 residues. Between the trimmed V and J ends, which lost 0 bases and 2 bases, there was a span of 8 bases. CDR3: CASSQSSGRNQPQHF. The CDR3 DNA reads as TGCGCCAGCAGTCAATCGTCAGGGCGCAATCAGCCCCAGCATTTT.

The chain recombines TRBV7-9 with TRBJ1-2, with TRBD1 matching over 7 bases. CDR1 is SEHNR and CDR2 is FQNEAQ in the germline V gene (reference sequence). The CDR3 is made up of 14 amino acids. The V gene end was trimmed by 4 bases and the J gene end by 2 bases; junction bases not matched to a gene: 4. CDR3 nucleotides: TGTGCCAGCAGCTCCATGGACAGGAACTATGGCTACACCTTC. Protein: CASSSMDRNYGYTF.

There are a few counts of this clone. The rearrangement joins TRBV2 to TRBJ1-2, with a tentative D call TRBD1 (5 bases). Trimming took 5 bases from V and 4 from J, leaving 5 bases between them. The CDR3 sequence is 11 residues long. CDR1 is SNHLY and CDR2 is FYNNEI in the germline V gene. This CDR3 is CASSQGYGYTF. The CDR3 DNA sequence: TGTGCCAGCAGTCAGGGCTATGGCTACACCTTC.

The CDR3 spells CASSAGTAFNQPQHF. The CDR3 DNA is TGTGCCAGCAGCGCGGGGACAGCTTTCAATCAGCCCCAGCATTTT. The chain carries TRBV11-2 and TRBJ1-5; 7 bases map to TRBD1. Germline CDR1 reads SGHAT; CDR2 reads FQNNGV. V trimming: 5 bases; J trimming: 3 bases; junction bases outside the gene matches: 7. This CDR3 comprises 15 residues.

The chain couples TRBV6-5 to TRBJ2-7, with D tentatively TRBD1 (6 bases). Deletions cut 6 bases from V and 0 bases from J, with 12 bases between. The CDR3 runs 14 residues. Looked up from germline, CDR1 is MNHEY and CDR2 is SVGAGI. The CDR3: CASRRDTSSYEQYF. The CDR3 nucleotides are TGTGCCAGCAGAAGGGACACGAGCTCCTACGAGCAGTACTTC.

V and J are TRBV5-6 and TRBJ1-1; unclear D gene. The CDR3 has 13 residues. Looked up from germline, CDR1 is SGHDT and CDR2 is YYEEEE. With 4 bases removed from V and 1 base from J, the gap between germline ends came to 8 bases. The CDR3 reads CASSPLGNTEAFF. The CDR3 DNA is TGTGCCAGCAGCCCTCTAGGGAACACTGAAGCTTTCTTT.

This clone was picked up a small number of times. The chain employs TRBV24-1 and TRBJ2-2, with 8 bases aligning to TRBD1. Germline CDR1 and CDR2: KGHDR and SFDVKD. The CDR3 has 14 residues. Unmatched junction bases numbered 4, after V lost 7 bases and J lost 4 bases. Here the CDR3 DNA reads TGTGCCACCAGAGAACAGGGGGGCACCGGGGAGCTGTTTTTT. Amino acids: CATREQGGTGELFF.

This sequence joins TRBV25-1 and TRBJ2-6, with D maybe TRBD2 (5 bases). Germline V lookup: CDR1 MGHDK, CDR2 SYGVNS. CDR3 length: 16 residues. The germline V and J ends were trimmed by 2 bases and 1 base, with 9 bases remaining between them. The CDR3 is CASSELAQSGANVLTF. Written as DNA, the CDR3 is TGTGCCAGCAGTGAACTAGCTCAGTCTGGGGCCAACGTCCTGACTTTC.

The chain is built from TRBV28 and TRBJ2-6; TRBD1 matches at 8 bases. The CDR3 runs 16 residues. Per the germline V gene, CDR1 is MDHEN and CDR2 is SYDVKM. V shed 7 bases and J 4 bases; nucleotides not matched to a gene: 9. DNA for the CDR3: TGTGCCAGCAACCTTCAGGGGGCTTCGGGGGCCAACGTCCTGACTTTC. It specifies CASNLQGASGANVLTF.

CDR3 nucleotide sequence: TGTGCCAGCACTACCTATAACTCCTACGAGCAGTACTTC. Translation: CASTTYNSYEQYF. J is TRBJ2-7 and V is TRBV11-3; no clear D gene. This CDR3 spans 13 amino acids. V shed 7 bases and J shed 0 bases, with 10 bases lying between them. Per germline, CDR1 SGHNT and CDR2 YENEEA. Full variable domain (outside the CDR3, taken from reference TRBV11-3 and TRBJ2-7): EAGVVQSPRYKIIEKKQPVAFWCNPISGHNTLYWYLQNLGQGPELLIRYENEEAVDDSQLPKDRFSAERLKGVDSTLKIQPAELGDSAVYLCASTTYNSYEQYFGPGTRLTVT.

This chain links TRBV18 with TRBJ1-1; 8 bases are shared with TRBD1. V was pared by 4 bases and J by 1 base, with 2 bases of the junction left unmatched. This CDR3 is 14 amino acids long. Germline loops: CDR1 KGHSH, CDR2 LQKENI. This CDR3 reads CASSQTGANTEAFF. The CDR3 nucleotides are TGTGCCAGCTCACAGACAGGGGCGAACACTGAAGCTTTCTTT.

The rearrangement joins TRBV6-1 to TRBJ2-5; D may be TRBD2 (6 bases). From germline, CDR1 is MNHNS and CDR2 SASEGT. This CDR3 region has 16 residues. Deletions cut 3 bases from V and 6 bases from J, with 20 bases between. This chain's CDR3 is CASSDAVRGGGQTQYF. For the CDR3, the DNA is TGTGCCAGCAGTGATGCGGTGCGGGGCGGCGGGCAGACCCAGTACTTC.

The genes are TRBV9 and TRBJ1-1; TRBD1 is a possible D gene (6 bases). The CDR3 covers 18 residues. CDR1 SGDLS and CDR2 YYNGEE come from the germline V gene. Trimming removed 0 bases at V and 4 bases at J, with 22 bases between. CDR3 coding DNA: TGTGCCAGCAGCGTAGATTTAGGGGGATTGAGCGTTTTCACTGAAGCTTTCTTT. It specifies CASSVDLGGLSVFTEAFF.

The CDR3 here is CASSYSSTYEQYF. The CDR3 DNA is TGTGCCAGCAGTTACAGCTCCACCTACGAGCAGTACTTC. The gene calls are TRBV11-2 and TRBJ2-7; D not resolved. V was trimmed by 6 bases and J by 2 bases, leaving 11 bases between them. CDR1 is SGHAT and CDR2 is FQNNGV in the germline V gene. This CDR3 is 13 amino acids long.

The chain uses TRBV11-1 and TRBJ2-2, with TRBD1 as a possible D gene (5 bases). CDR3 length equals 15 residues. Trimming left V 5 bases short and J 1 base short, with 11 bases between. In germline, CDR1 is SGHAT, CDR2 FQDESV (reference sequence). The CDR3 DNA sequence: TGTGCCAGCAGCCCCGGGCAGGGGAACACCGGGGAGCTGTTTTTT. Encoded protein: CASSPGQGNTGELFF.

The chain employs TRBV12-3 or TRBV12-4 and TRBJ1-5, with D tentatively TRBD1 (5 bases). The CDR3 has 13 amino acids. Trimming took off 4 bases at V and 6 bases at J, with 10 bases between the two ends. The CDR3 DNA is TGTGCCAGCAGTTCGGGGGTCGGTCAGCCCCAGCATTTT. Its translation is CASSSGVGQPQHF.

The chain uses TRBV11-2 and TRBJ2-5; D is unclear. Trimming removed 2 bases from V and 2 bases from J, with 12 bases in between. Germline values: CDR1 SGHAT, CDR2 FQNNGV. The CDR3 runs to 15 residues. CDR3 amino acids: CASSLSPTGQETQYF. DNA of the CDR3: TGTGCCAGCAGCTTAAGCCCGACGGGTCAAGAGACCCAGTACTTC.

This chain uses TRBV28 with TRBJ2-1; 9 positions agree with TRBD2. The CDR3 spans 16 residues. Germline V gene data show CDR1 as MDHEN and CDR2 as SYDVKM. With V trimmed by 2 bases and J by 5 bases, 7 bases remained unmatched. The CDR3 loop reads CASSLRGGRAHNEQFF. CDR3 DNA sequence: TGTGCCAGCAGTTTAAGGGGCGGGAGGGCGCACAATGAGCAGTTCTTC.

This sequence joins TRBV28 and TRBJ2-3, with a possible D match to TRBD2 (6 bases). Trimming took off 9 bases at V and 1 base at J, with 14 bases between the two ends. The germline V gene has CDR1 MDHEN and CDR2 SYDVKM. There are 14 residues in the CDR3. The CDR3 region has the DNA TGTGCCAGTTCTCTAGCGACCGGCACAGATACGCAGTATTTT. Its translation: CASSLATGTDTQYF.